This TCR beta chain appears in the sequencing data of a study of cytomegalovirus exposure and HLA in healthy donors. At the level of the study: HLA-typed donors were the source of approximately 86 million unique TCRs held in an early data release. Overall study findings and caveats: The classifier was said to identify cytomegalovirus status with high specificity and sensitivity. In an earlier analysis, productive rearrangement rates for most beta V segments clustered near 87% or 30%.

V was clipped by 0 bases and J by 2 bases; unmatched bases: 5. Germline V gene sequence: CDR1 SGHRS, CDR2 YFSETQ. This CDR3 spans 15 amino acids. PCR primers comprised 60 Vbeta and 13 Jbeta primers. Data came from immunoSEQ multiplex PCR; TCRdb stores just in-frame clones and leaves some out. Altogether about 140,000 clones are present, about 80% being singletons, with the ten largest covering under 2%. Points on this clone: What it binds is unknown.

Donors were ostensibly healthy at sampling, although undocumented immune exposures were probable. The chain uses TRBV5-1 and TRBJ2-7, with 7 bases lining up with TRBD2. The clonotype originates from a woman in her 40s in good health and CMV-seronegative. Sequencing used PBMCs. The CDR3 DNA reads TGCGCCAGCAGCTTGGAACTAGCGTACGCCTACGAGCAGTACTTC. Amino acid sequence: CASSLELAYAYEQYF.